Presented here are 25 T cell receptor beta chains from one specimen sequenced in a study of blood T cell repertoires in COVID-19. Sequencing was performed with immunoSEQ multiplex PCR; in TCRdb, only in-frame clones are kept and a portion is missing. This sample has 150,000 to 200,000 clones; over 75% occur once, and the top ten carry roughly 9.8%. The material sequenced was peripheral blood. These receptors all come from a woman older than 75 with acute or convalescent COVID-19.

The J gene is TRBJ2-2, the V gene TRBV3-1 (or the pseudogene TRBV3-2), with D tentatively TRBD2 (5 bases). CDR1 LGHDT and CDR2 YNNKEL come from the germline V gene (reference sequence). V was pared by 5 bases and J by 7 bases, with 20 bases between. The CDR3 totals 16 residues. CDR3 loop: CASSSRAPRSSGELFF. Here the CDR3 DNA reads TGTGCCAGCAGCTCGCGGGCCCCCCGGTCCAGCGGGGAGCTGTTTTTT.

The V and J genes are TRBV7-8 and TRBJ2-7; 8 positions agree with TRBD1. CDR1 and CDR2 from the germline V gene are SGHVS and FQNEAQ. Trimming removed 0 bases from V and 5 bases from J; junction bases left unmatched: 3. CDR3 size: 14 residues. The DNA for the CDR3 is TGTGCCAGCAGCTTAGCGGGGACAGGAGACGAGCAGTACTTC. It specifies CASSLAGTGDEQYF.

The chain has TRBV5-1 and TRBJ1-2; D remains unclear. The V gene's germline CDR1 is SGHRS and CDR2 YFSETQ. The CDR3 consists of 14 residues. Between the trimmed V and J ends, which lost 1 base and 2 bases, there was a span of 9 bases. The CDR3 DNA sequence: TGCGCCAGCAGCTTGACTACAAGGAACTATGGCTACACCTTC. Its protein product is CASSLTTRNYGYTF. Variable domain in full (rest from reference TRBV5-1 and TRBJ1-2): KAGVTQTPRYLIKTRGQQVTLSCSPISGHRSVSWYQQTPGQGLQFLFEYFSETQRNKGNFPGRFSGRQFSNSRSEMNVSTLELGDSALYLCASSLTTRNYGYTFGSGTRLTVV.

The V call is TRBV3-1 (or the pseudogene TRBV3-2), the J call TRBJ2-3; 9 nucleotides match TRBD2. This CDR3 comprises 16 residues. V lost 4 bases to trimming and J lost 5 bases; unmatched junction nucleotides: 10. Germline V gene lookup returns CDR1 LGHDT and CDR2 YNNKEL (reference sequence). This CDR3 reads CASSPSGRGGRDTQYF. For the CDR3, the DNA is TGTGCCAGCAGCCCCAGCGGGCGGGGGGGCCGAGATACGCAGTATTTT.

V and J are TRBV3-1 (or the pseudogene TRBV3-2) and TRBJ1-2; 7 nucleotides match TRBD1. Unmatched junction bases numbered 2, after V lost 3 bases and J lost 4 bases. This CDR3 spans 13 amino acids. CDR1 is LGHDT and CDR2 is YNNKEL in the germline V gene (reference sequence). In DNA, the CDR3 is TGTGCCAGCAGCCAGGGACAGCTCTATGGCTACACCTTC. Translated: CASSQGQLYGYTF.

The rearrangement joins TRBV5-5 to TRBJ2-3, with D unresolved. Germline CDR1 is SGHKS and CDR2 is YYEKEE (reference sequence). This CDR3 has 13 residues. V was clipped by 4 bases and J by 4 bases, with 10 bases between them. The CDR3 here is CASSQTGPDTQYF. The CDR3 DNA reads TGTGCCAGCAGCCAGACGGGTCCAGATACGCAGTATTTT.

The chain joins TRBV7-6 to TRBJ1-6, with 8 positions matching TRBD1. This CDR3 is 16 amino acids long. V gave up 5 bases and J gave up 4 bases; unmatched junction bases: 7. Germline loops: CDR1 SGHVS, CDR2 FNYEAQ. Here the CDR3 reads CASSRGQGIYNSPLHF. CDR3 DNA: TGTGCCAGCAGCCGCGGACAGGGCATTTATAATTCACCCCTCCACTTT.

J is TRBJ1-2 and V is TRBV30, with D hard to call. This CDR3 region has 13 residues. The V end was cut by 3 bases, the J end by 4 bases, with 12 bases between. CDR1 and CDR2 from the germline V gene are GTSNPN and SVGIG (reference sequence). CDR3 in DNA: TGTGCCTGGAGCGCGGGAAAGTCCTATGGCTACACCTTC. Its translation: CAWSAGKSYGYTF.

The V gene is TRBV10-1, the J gene TRBJ2-7; 11 nucleotides match TRBD2. The CDR3 is 16 residues long. The V gene's germline CDR1 is WNHNN and CDR2 SYGVQD (reference sequence). With 7 bases clipped from V and 1 base from J, the junction kept 9 bases outside the gene matches. Here the CDR3 DNA reads TGCGCCAGCATTATAGACGGACTAGCGGGTTCCTACGAGCAGTACTTC. It encodes CASIIDGLAGSYEQYF.

This clone has only a few counts. V is TRBV11-2 and J is TRBJ1-2; perhaps TRBD1 as D (6 bases). Germline V lookup: CDR1 SGHAT, CDR2 FQNNGV. Trimming stripped 3 bases from V and 8 bases from J, with 16 bases between. The CDR3 runs to 14 residues. This chain's CDR3 is CASSFLDSGRGYTF. DNA of the CDR3: TGTGCCAGCAGCTTTTTGGACAGCGGGAGGGGCTACACCTTC.

V and J are TRBV6-4 and TRBJ1-1; D may be TRBD1 (6 bases). The germline V gene has CDR1 MRHNA and CDR2 SNTAGT. CDR3 size: 14 residues. Trimming left V 6 bases short and J 3 bases short, with 14 bases between. CDR3 residues: CASSLEGGDTEAFF. The CDR3 bases are TGTGCCAGCAGCCTCGAGGGGGGGGACACTGAAGCTTTCTTT.

By sample share, this clone is medium-sized. The gene calls are TRBV7-9 and TRBJ1-2; 10 positions match TRBD1. Per the germline V gene, CDR1 is SEHNR and CDR2 is FQNEAQ (reference sequence). This CDR3 contains 16 residues. V shed 5 bases and J 5 bases; nucleotides not matched to a gene: 11. The DNA of the CDR3 is TGTGCCAGCAGCCAAACTCCGGGACAGGGGTCGTATGGCTACACCTTC. Protein sequence: CASSQTPGQGSYGYTF. Looking up the rest from reference TRBV7-9 and TRBJ1-2 gives the full variable domain: DTGVSQNPRHKITKRGQNVTFRCDPISEHNRLYWYRQTLGQGPEFLTYFQNEAQLEKSRLLSDRFSAERPKGSFSTLEIQRTEQGDSAMYLCASSQTPGQGSYGYTFGSGTRLTVV.

The chain links TRBV6-2 or TRBV6-3 to TRBJ2-7, with 7 bases matching TRBD2. The germline gives CDR1 MNHEY, CDR2 SVGEGT. The length of the CDR3 is 14 residues. V gave up 0 bases and J gave up 4 bases; unmatched junction bases: 3. DNA of the CDR3: TGTGCCAGCAGTTACTCTAGGGGAGGGTACGAGCAGTACTTC. As protein: CASSYSRGGYEQYF.

The rearrangement joins TRBV5-4 to TRBJ1-1; no clear D. There are 12 residues in the CDR3. Trimming left V 4 bases short and J 4 bases short, with 8 bases between. In germline, CDR1 is SGHNT, CDR2 YYREEE (reference sequence). CDR3 residues: CASSPRGTEAFF. DNA of the CDR3: TGTGCCAGCAGCCCTCGCGGCACTGAAGCTTTCTTT.

The chain recombines TRBV18 with TRBJ1-5; D possibly corresponds to TRBD1 (6 bases). The CDR3 covers 14 residues. Trimming took off 3 bases at V and 5 bases at J, with 11 bases between the two ends. Germline CDR1 reads KGHSH; CDR2 reads LQKENI. Written as DNA, the CDR3 is TGTGCCAGCTCACCGGCCAGGGGAGATCAGCCCCAGCATTTT. Translated, it gives CASSPARGDQPQHF.

V is TRBV2 and J is TRBJ1-5; 9 bases are a match to TRBD1. The ends lost 8 bases at V and 6 bases at J; junction bases unmatched: 11. CDR1 and CDR2 (germline): SNHLY, FYNNEI. This CDR3 has 15 amino acids. In nucleotides, the CDR3 is TGTGCCAGCGGATCCGGACAGGGGATCGTTCAGCCCCAGCATTTT. Translated, it gives CASGSGQGIVQPQHF.

CDR3 in amino acids: CASSSPHSSGGRGYEQYF. The CDR3 coding sequence is TGTGCCAGCAGCTCCCCTCATTCTAGCGGGGGGCGCGGCTACGAGCAGTACTTC. The chain joins TRBV7-9 to TRBJ2-7; 11 nucleotides line up with TRBD2. CDR3 length: 18 residues. V shed 4 bases and J 3 bases; nucleotides not matched to a gene: 14. Germline assignment: CDR1 SEHNR and CDR2 FQNEAQ (reference sequence).

V and J are TRBV11-2 and TRBJ1-1; D unclear. This CDR3 has 14 residues. Trimming left V 0 bases short and J 1 base short, with 6 bases between. Germline V gives CDR1 SGHAT, CDR2 FQNNGV. DNA for the CDR3: TGTGCCAGCAGCTTAGATCGGTGGAACACTGAAGCTTTCTTT. Its protein is CASSLDRWNTEAFF. Filled out from reference TRBV11-2 and TRBJ1-1, the complete variable domain reads EAGVAQSPRYKIIEKRQSVAFWCNPISGHATLYWYQQILGQGPKLLIQFQNNGVVDDSQLPKDRFSAERLKGVDSTLKIQPAKLEDSAVYLCASSLDRWNTEAFFGQGTRLTVV.

This chain joins TRBV6-2 or TRBV6-3 and TRBJ1-2; a possible D gene is TRBD1 (5 bases). The CDR3 has 15 residues. Trimming removed 6 bases at V and 6 bases at J, with 20 bases between. Germline V CDR1 and CDR2: MNHEY, SVGEGT. The CDR3 DNA sequence: TGTGCCAGCAGCCAATACTTGTCCAGGGCGGATGGCTACACCTTC. The encoded protein is CASSQYLSRADGYTF.

J is TRBJ2-7 and V is TRBV6-5; D is perhaps TRBD1 (5 bases). This CDR3 contains 14 residues. The germline V gene has CDR1 MNHEY and CDR2 SVGAGI. The ends were cut back, 8 bases at V and 0 bases at J, with 14 bases in the middle. The CDR3 coding sequence is TGTGCCAGCCTTCATTCCACAGGCTCCTACGAGCAGTACTTC. Its protein is CASLHSTGSYEQYF.

The J gene is TRBJ1-5, the V gene TRBV30, with no clear D. Germline V gene lookup returns CDR1 GTSNPN and CDR2 SVGIG (reference sequence). This CDR3 is built from 15 residues. V was shortened by 2 bases and J by 0 bases, with 11 bases between the two germline ends. CDR3 bases: TGTGCCTGGAGTCTTGGCGGATCTAGCAATCAGCCCCAGCATTTT. Residues: CAWSLGGSSNQPQHF. The complete variable domain, with remaining parts taken from reference TRBV30 and TRBJ1-5, reads SQTIHQWPATLVQPVGSPLSLECTVEGTSNPNLYWYRQAAGRGLQLLFYSVGIGQISSEVPQNLSASRPQDRQFILSSKKLLLSDSGFYLCAWSLGGSSNQPQHFGDGTRLSIL.

The chain combines TRBV6-5 with TRBJ1-3; 7 nucleotides agree with TRBD1. J lost 0 bases, V lost 0 bases, and 2 bases had no gene match. This CDR3 spans 16 amino acids. CDR1 is MNHEY, CDR2 SVGAGI, per germline. The CDR3 nucleotides are TGTGCCAGCAGTTACTCGAGGGACAGCTCTGGAAACACCATATATTTT. Protein sequence: CASSYSRDSSGNTIYF.

V usage is TRBV4-3 and J usage is TRBJ2-1, with D perhaps matching TRBD1 (5 bases). Germline V gene sequence: CDR1 LGHNA, CDR2 YSLEER. The CDR3 spans 16 residues. The V end lost 4 bases, the J end lost 0 bases, and 13 bases lay between the germline ends. CDR3 amino acids: CASSPHWGSSYNEQFF. Written as DNA, the CDR3 is TGCGCCAGCAGCCCCCATTGGGGCAGCTCCTACAATGAGCAGTTCTTC.

V is TRBV2 and J is TRBJ2-5, with 10 bases fitting TRBD1. The CDR3 totals 15 residues. Per the germline V gene, CDR1 is SNHLY and CDR2 is FYNNEI. V dropped 5 bases and J dropped 2; count of bases not matched to a gene: 5. DNA for the CDR3: TGTGCCAGCAGTCCGGACAGGGGGGGTCAAGAGACCCAGTACTTC. This codes for CASSPDRGGQETQYF.

The V gene is TRBV3-1 (or the pseudogene TRBV3-2), the J gene TRBJ2-7; TRBD2 aligns across 9 bases. The CDR3 sequence is 12 residues long. Germline values: CDR1 LGHDT, CDR2 YNNKEL (reference sequence). The V and J ends lost 3 bases and 13 bases, in that order; junction bases with no gene match: 7. The CDR3 DNA follows: TGTGCCAGCAGCCAGGCGGGGACTAGCCCATACTTC. Amino acid sequence: CASSQAGTSPYF.